A selection of T cell receptor beta chains follows, all from one sample in a study of T cell clusters in autoimmune cytopenias. TCRdb re-called the multiplex PCR reads; every CDR3 protein appears as one record, without DNA. Seen in this sample are under 3,500 distinct CDR3 sequences; the ten most common clones hold 7.2%. These data were also filed under a second study, of T cell repertoires in aging, cancer and after chemotherapy.

What was sequenced was peripheral blood. The origin of the receptors is a human donor in good health. Each CDR3 is given with its conserved first and last residue. Rows give clone size only sometimes, using once, few, many, or a class for an expanded clone.

cdr3_aa j_call clone_size v_call
CASSQPGYSRAYNSPLHF TRBJ1-6 - TRBV28
CASSMQETDTQYF TRBJ2-3 - TRBV19
CASSARTDSYGYTF TRBJ1-2 - TRBV4-1
CASSYDRAMAYEQYF TRBJ2-7 - TRBV6-5
CASSYRDRGPYEQYF TRBJ2-7 medium-sized TRBV6-5
CASSTWTSGSRDTQYF TRBJ2-3 - TRBV19
CAPFAGRVTNEQFF TRBJ2-1 medium-sized TRBV27
CASSVTGTGTYEQYF TRBJ2-7 medium-sized TRBV7-2
CASSIVAGVQETQYF TRBJ2-5 medium-sized TRBV7-9
CASSAAMVNNEQFF TRBJ2-1 medium-sized TRBV11-3
CASSTPSGEQYF TRBJ2-7 medium-sized TRBV12-3/TRBV12-4
CASSFLADYEQYF TRBJ2-7 - TRBV5-1
CASSLQGSRGELFF TRBJ2-2 medium-sized TRBV7-6
CATSGRQGKGNTIYF TRBJ1-3 medium-sized TRBV15
CASSQGTGHTDTQYF TRBJ2-3 - TRBV4-1
CSVRQGAYEQYF TRBJ2-7 - TRBV29-1
CASIEEWGRTEAFF TRBJ1-1 medium-sized TRBV28
CASSSGIEQYF TRBJ2-7 medium-sized TRBV12-3/TRBV12-4
CATSDNTRTGGLGEQYF TRBJ2-7 - TRBV24-1
CASSLVEREQYF TRBJ2-7 medium-sized TRBV7-2
CASKGAQQENEQFF TRBJ2-1 medium-sized TRBV11-2
CASSHPSRGDTEAFF TRBJ1-1 - TRBV6-2/TRBV6-3
CASSLERGGDTQYF TRBJ2-3 medium-sized TRBV5-8
CSAGTSYEQYF TRBJ2-7 medium-sized TRBV20-1
CASGPSSTDTQYF TRBJ2-3 - TRBV7-6
CASSSNRGLDGYTF TRBJ1-2 - TRBV28
CASSKVYTDTQYF TRBJ2-3 - TRBV13
CASSFGGRFAYGYTF TRBJ1-2 - TRBV28
CASSQGSGRVNEQFF TRBJ2-1 - TRBV18
CASRQGYGYTF TRBJ1-2 large TRBV19
CASSLPESSYNSPLHF TRBJ1-6 medium-sized TRBV7-2
CASSGTGSTDTQYF TRBJ2-3 medium-sized TRBV6-4
CASSRPGQGNSPLHF TRBJ1-6 - TRBV28
CASSQDQQGNFNKNIQYF TRBJ2-4 - TRBV4-3
CASSQPRDRGRSNYGYTF TRBJ1-2 - TRBV19
CASSIGHSTDTQYF TRBJ2-3 - TRBV19
CSVEWRLAQYF TRBJ2-3 medium-sized TRBV29-1
CASSQRLTGLSYNQPQHF TRBJ1-5 - TRBV4-2
CASSLGLAGYNEQFF TRBJ2-1 medium-sized TRBV5-4
CASSPGPTEDLTF TRBJ1-2 - TRBV7-3
CASSYAAGAPGANVLTF TRBJ2-6 medium-sized TRBV6-2/TRBV6-3
CASSYRAYEQYF TRBJ2-7 - TRBV11-2